The entry that follows covers one TCR beta chain sequence. The antigen is undetermined. This sample was taken from a study of T cells in Graves' hyperthyroidism and ophthalmopathy. From RNA transcripts, TCR beta CDR3 regions were amplified. A first-round RT-PCR of the TCR CDR3 used the HTBI primer set. Each CDR3 protein gets one entry after TCRdb re-called the multiplex PCR reads with MiXCR. The profile covers tens of thousands of distinct CDR3 sequences, with approximately 50% appearing a single time and roughly 25% taken by the ten largest. Study outcomes and limitations: The model forecast ophthalmopathy, anticipating it by a median approximately 6.2 months before onset.

Germline CDR1 and CDR2: DFQATT and SNEGSKA (reference sequence). The CDR3 covers 17 residues. Between the trimmed V and J ends, which lost 1 base and 2 bases, there was a span of 18 bases. This clonotype was sampled from a woman aged 40 to 50 with Graves' ophthalmopathy. Sequencing was performed on blood. The rearrangement uses TRBV20-1 and TRBJ2-1; no reliable D call. CDR3 sequence reads: CSARASLRGGAYNEQFF. The CDR3 region has the DNA TGCAGTGCTAGAGCCTCTCTACGTGGCGGAGCCTACAATGAGCAGTTCTTC.